The subject of this entry is one T cell receptor (beta chain). Its antigen is unknown. The input lacks base qualities; no much larger clone sits a single base away. Library creation used the immunoSEQ multiplex PCR assay. The multiplex PCR relied on a mix of 60 forward primers for TCR Vbeta segments and 13 reverse primers for TCR Jbeta segments. The CDR3 region of rearranged TCR beta genes was amplified from genomic DNA by a multiplex PCR assay. On the Illumina HiSeq System, the amplified TCR beta libraries were sequenced as 87-base-pair reads. The authors processed their data as follows. Across the 670 or so repertoires, a later analysis counted some 81 million unique TCR beta chains, 9.5 million to 12 million of which were shared by at least two donors. To remove PCR and sequencing errors, raw reads were error-corrected and collapsed into unique sequences using a nearest-neighbor algorithm that merged closely related sequences. To assign V, D and J gene segments, CDR3 sequences were aligned to IMGT reference sequences. For a sequence to be retained, at least a six-nucleotide match to both a V gene segment and a J gene segment was required. Rearrangements were classified as productive when the CDR3 lacked stop codons and remained in frame with V and J, and all other rearrangements were classified as non-productive. CDR3 was defined by IMGT convention, running from the second conserved V-encoded cysteine to the conserved J-encoded phenylalanine. Sequences without an unambiguous match to a single V gene segment were excluded from the earlier analysis of about 600 of the donors. An earlier analysis of several hundred of the donors called V segments functional above 56.7% productive rearrangements and segregating when the between-donor standard deviation exceeded 5%. A statistical classification framework was developed to diagnose cytomegalovirus status using the catalog of TCR beta chain sequences. V and J gene assignment, in a later analysis, came from comparing TCR nucleotide sequences with IMGT/GENE-DB human TR gene sequences. The TCRdist pipeline was used in a later analysis to assign CDR3 sequences and most-parsimonious VDJ recombination scenarios. In a later analysis, each TCR beta chain was defined by its CDR3 amino acid sequence together with its V-gene family, and reads lacking a unique V-gene family were excluded. In a later analysis, nearly 600 highly shared, low-generation-probability nucleotide sequences were removed to address suspected cross-contamination and a sequencing artifact. In a later analysis, a clonal expansion index for each public chain was calculated from normalized within-repertoire ranks of inferred template counts. In a later analysis, generation probabilities were computed with a VDJ recombination model fitted to out-of-frame rearrangements, and the resulting probabilities were checked against IGoR. In a later analysis, hypergeometric tests were used to score TCR-TCR, TCR-HLA and TCR-CMV co-occurrence, with a repertoire-size bias correction applied to TCR pairs. False discovery rates were estimated in a later analysis by permuting HLA or CMV assignments 20 times. A later analysis grouped co-occurring TCRs with DBSCAN, adding TCRdist sequence similarity when clustering within HLA-allele-positive subsets. Co-occurrence clustering excluded repertoires with fewer than 30,000 or more than 120,000 public chains, plus five with anomalous nucleotide sharing. TCRdb limited this immuneACCESS table to in-frame rearrangements with V and J called. A share of clones is missing; checked studies link under half to unresolved V genes, and the rest is unexplained. V and J calls plus clone size are reproduced from that table; the DNA served to infer D and trimming. The sample records about 130,000 clones, around four fifths of which are singletons. The biggest ten clones account for about 2.1% of the sample.

The sample originates from a study of cytomegalovirus exposure and HLA in healthy donors (dated by TCRdb to 2016 to 2017). Concerning the study at large: According to an earlier analysis of several hundred of the donors, about 179 million T cells yielded over 100 million unique TCR beta sequences and approximately 300 Gb of sequence data. Around 320 gigabases of sequencing data and tens of millions of unique TCR sequences were included in an early release covering about 700 HLA-typed donors. Of the roughly 400 genotyped donors, roughly 76% were placed in the genetic ancestry cluster associated with self-reported Caucasian donors. The study aimed to test whether signatures of past pathogen exposure could be identified by cataloging public T cell receptors. The study profiled the T cell repertoires of fewer than 850 subjects by immunosequencing and related them to cytomegalovirus serostatus. A separate validation cohort of over 95 different subjects was used in addition to the roughly 700-subject first cohort. The study combined high-throughput TCR immunosequencing, statistical association of individual TCRs with disease status, and machine learning to predict cytomegalovirus infection status. To study patterns of TCR occurrence, a later analysis re-analyzed previously published TCR beta repertoires from 550 to 800 donors and added high-resolution HLA genotyping. Rather than drawing on any new phenotypic data, the later analysis identified candidate immune exposures from TCR beta sequences and the way those sequences occurred across donors. In an earlier analysis of 550 to 700 of the donors, high-throughput TCR beta sequencing was used to judge whether each TCR beta V gene segment behaved as functional or pseudogenic. Alongside the repertoire data, information on donor age, sex, ethnicity and CMV serostatus was compiled. A later genetic analysis used genome-wide SNP genotypes for about three fifths of the roughly 700 donors, treating that subset as a discovery cohort. All discovery cohort repertoires had been generated on a single sequencing platform. HLA typing included class I and class II loci at four-digit resolution. The number of typed donors differed by locus: about 620-640 for A, B, C, DRB1 and DQB1; some 500 for DQA1; 606 for DPA1; and some 450 for DPB1. Because of strong linkage in the cohort, five DR-DQ haplotypes were treated as single units for association and clustering. Among over 350 genotyped donors of the cohort, an average of approximately 240,000 unique TCR beta nucleotide sequences were sequenced per donor, roughly a sixth of them non-productive. The research as a whole found: In an earlier analysis of 500 to 650 of the donors, most TCR beta V segments appeared in productive rearrangements about 90% or about 30% of the time, broadly matching IMGT annotations. The only immune exposure information available for the cohort was CMV serostatus. Correlated functional status among segregating V segments might be attributable to linkage disequilibrium, but an unknown experimental factor could not be ruled out. The earlier analysis of some 540 of the donors excluded seventeen rarely observed V segments, including chromosome 9 orphons, because counts were too low. A later analysis found that TCR association rates varied across HLA loci, with DRB1 alleles showing the most associated TCRs and HLA-C alleles the fewest. Because some donors lacked HLA typing at each locus, the association tests relied only on the typed subset. Compared with the roughly 720-donor mean, donors in an Asian-associated ancestry cluster had fewer N-insertions in productive TCRs, according to a later genetic analysis. When HLA alleles, especially DR and DQ, strongly co-occurred, TCR associations were difficult to assign to individual alleles. At a false discovery rate of 0.05, a later analysis linked under 20,000 TCR beta sequences to specific HLA alleles. In a later analysis, several top co-occurrence clusters were reported to appear linked to parvovirus B19, influenza, CMV and Epstein-Barr virus. In vitro tests confirmed that a few of the cytomegalovirus-associated TCR beta chains recognize cytomegalovirus antigens. Cytomegalovirus status was reported to be diagnosed by the classifier with high specificity and sensitivity in both the original and validation cohorts. In a later analysis, most CMV-associated TCR beta chains were found to appear HLA-restricted, with HLA associations seemingly driven largely by CMV exposure. In a later analysis, HLA-associated TCR beta chains were found to be more clonally expanded and to have lower generation probabilities than equally common non-associated chains. Sequencing depth was assumed to be roughly uniform across donors in the presence/absence analyses, though that assumption may not hold. Across donors, most TCR sequences were observed very rarely, whereas some public TCRs were present in many individuals. A further reported finding was that TCR beta sequences accurately predicted the HLA-A and HLA-B alleles for most subjects in the first cohort. The sequencing pipeline was judged likely to have produced a cluster of highly shared sequence variants as a technical artifact. According to the authors, the approach could potentially be generalized to other disease states and immunological phenotypes. In this cohort, only TCR beta chains were sequenced, and detectable features were limited by the absence of alpha or paired-chain data. The study listed approximately 150 TCR beta chains as associated with cytomegalovirus. V-gene and J-gene trimming of TCR beta chains was associated with a missense DCLRE1C variant in a later genetic analysis, and the association was replicated in an independent cohort.

In total, 500 to 700 healthy bone marrow donors made up the cohort. At the time of sampling, all cohort members were nominally healthy, though unrecorded immune exposures were likely present. The donor tested CMV seropositive and was one of the 289 seropositive cohort members. Every donor gave a peripheral blood sample, and the peripheral blood mononuclear cells from that sample were used for TCR beta sequencing. The Qiagen DNeasy Blood Extraction Kit was used to extract genomic DNA from the blood cell samples. The receptor was derived from a woman aged 40-49 years in good health and CMV-seropositive. Specimen: PBMCs.

The CDR3 is CASSQGTNTEAFF. The DNA reads as follows: TGTGCCAGCAGTCAGGGAACCAACACTGAAGCTTTCTTT. The chain links TRBV7-9 with TRBJ1-1; TRBD1 could be the D gene, as 5 bases match. V is shortened by 6 bases, J by 2 bases, and the region joining them spans 10 bases. The CDR3, from cysteine to phenylalanine, totals 13 residues. Just CDR3 DNA is preserved here, 39 bases in frame from base 1. The CDR1 and CDR2 encoded by the germline V gene (reference sequence) are SEHNR and FQNEAQ.